A single T cell receptor (beta chain) is shown here with its context. This clone's antigen is unknown. These data are taken from a study of cytomegalovirus exposure and HLA in healthy donors listed by TCRdb under 2017. Turning to the overall study: In an earlier analysis of about 560 of the donors, 276 Gb of sequence data and about 110 million unique TCR beta sequences from some 170 million T cells were reported. An early release that covered about 600 HLA-typed donors contained around 300 gigabases of sequencing data and around 85 million unique TCR sequences. The genetic ancestry cluster associated with self-reported Caucasian donors included over 80% of the roughly 400 genotyped donors. The aim of the study was to test whether cataloging public T cell receptors could identify signatures of past pathogen exposure. The study used immunosequencing to profile the T cell repertoires of 666 subjects and linked those repertoires to cytomegalovirus serostatus. In addition to the first cohort of approximately 650 subjects, a separate validation cohort of approximately 130 different subjects was used. To predict cytomegalovirus infection status, the study combined high-throughput TCR immunosequencing, statistical association of individual TCRs with disease status, and machine learning. To study patterns of TCR occurrence, a later analysis re-analyzed previously published TCR beta repertoires from 600 to 750 donors and added high-resolution HLA genotyping. Rather than using new phenotypic data, the later analysis identified candidate immune exposures from TCR beta sequences and from how often those sequences occurred across donors. To decide whether each TCR beta V gene segment behaved as functional or pseudogenic, an earlier analysis of some 580 of the donors relied on high-throughput TCR beta sequencing. Donor age, sex, ethnicity and CMV serostatus were compiled together with the repertoire data. A later genetic analysis took genome-wide SNP genotypes for about 55% of the roughly 670 donors and used that subset as a discovery cohort. All discovery cohort repertoires had been generated using a single sequencing platform. Both class I and class II loci were covered by HLA typing, at four-digit resolution. The number of donors typed differed by locus, with about 629-640 for A, B, C, DRB1 and DQB1, over 500 for DQA1, 600 to 610 for DPA1, and some 440 for DPB1. A few DR-DQ haplotypes were handled as single units for association and clustering because linkage in the cohort was strong. Across some 400 genotyped donors of the cohort, an average of about 240,000 unique TCR beta nucleotide sequences per donor were sequenced, and roughly a sixth of those sequences were non-productive. What the research found in general, with its limitations: Three of the identified cytomegalovirus-associated TCR beta chains were confirmed in vitro to be specific for cytomegalovirus antigens. CMV serostatus was the only immune exposure information available for the cohort. Correlated functional status among segregating V segments might reflect linkage disequilibrium, but an unknown experimental factor could not be ruled out. When HLA alleles, especially DR and DQ, strongly co-occurred, TCR associations were difficult to assign to individual alleles. A cluster of highly shared sequence variants was judged likely to be a technical artifact of the sequencing pipeline. Most TCR sequences were seen in very few donors, while some public TCRs were found in many individuals. In this cohort, only TCR beta chains were sequenced, and detectable features were limited by the absence of alpha or paired-chain data. Several of the top co-occurrence clusters appeared to be linked to parvovirus B19, influenza, CMV and Epstein-Barr virus, according to a later analysis. Compared with equally common non-associated chains, HLA-associated TCR beta chains in a later analysis were more clonally expanded and had lower generation probabilities. Presence/absence analyses assumed roughly uniform sequencing depth across donors, an assumption that may not hold. A total of about 180 TCR beta chains were listed by the study as associated with cytomegalovirus. In a later genetic analysis, a missense DCLRE1C variant was associated with V-gene and J-gene trimming of TCR beta chains, and the association was replicated in an independent cohort. In an earlier analysis of fewer than 750 of the donors, most TCR beta V segments were observed in productive rearrangements about 87% or about 30% of the time, broadly matching IMGT annotations. According to a later analysis, TCR association rates differed among HLA loci, with DRB1 alleles showing the most associated TCRs and HLA-C alleles showing the fewest. In a later genetic analysis, fewer N-insertions in productive TCRs were reported among donors in an Asian-associated ancestry cluster than the approximately 710-donor mean. The classifier was reported to diagnose cytomegalovirus status with high specificity and sensitivity in both the original cohort and the validation cohort. Some IMGT-functional V segments, including TRBV6-2 and TRBV6-3, could not be told apart with the 87-base-pair reads, so those segments were excluded. Because counts were too low, seventeen rarely observed V segments, including chromosome 9 orphons, were left out of the earlier analysis of approximately 580 of the donors. A later analysis found that most CMV-associated TCR beta chains appeared HLA-restricted, with HLA associations seemingly driven largely by CMV exposure. The authors suggested that the approach could potentially be generalized to other disease states and immunological phenotypes. HLA typing was unavailable for some donors at each locus, so association tests used only the typed subset. Specific HLA alleles were associated with 15,000 to 20,000 TCR beta sequences at a false discovery rate of 0.05 in a later analysis. A further reported finding was that TCR beta sequences accurately predicted the HLA-A and HLA-B alleles for most subjects in the first cohort.

Library preparation used the immunoSEQ multiplex PCR assay. For the multiplex PCR, a mixture combining 60 forward primers for TCR Vbeta segments and 13 reverse primers for TCR Jbeta segments was used. The CDR3 region of rearranged TCR beta genes was amplified from genomic DNA with a multiplex PCR assay. Amplified TCR beta libraries were sequenced as 87-base-pair reads on the Illumina HiSeq System. The authors' pipeline ran thus. A later analysis tallied tens of millions of unique TCR beta chains across the 650 to 750 repertoires, and some 10 million of those chains were shared by two or more donors. A nearest-neighbor algorithm error-corrected the raw reads and collapsed the reads into unique sequences, merging closely related sequences to remove PCR and sequencing errors. Alignment of CDR3 sequences to IMGT reference sequences was used to assign V, D and J gene segments. For a sequence to be retained, at least a six-nucleotide match to both a V gene segment and a J gene segment was required. A rearrangement was called productive if the CDR3 had no stop codons and remained in frame with V and J, and every other rearrangement was called non-productive. CDR3 was defined according to IMGT convention as the region running from the second conserved V-encoded cysteine to the conserved J-encoded phenylalanine. Sequences without an unambiguous match to a single V gene segment were excluded from the earlier analysis of approximately 560 of the donors. In an earlier analysis of some 590 of the donors, a V segment was called functional when productive rearrangements were above 56.7%, and segregating when the standard deviation between donors exceeded 5%. A statistical classification framework was built to diagnose cytomegalovirus status from the catalog of TCR beta chain sequences. In a later analysis, V and J genes were assigned by comparing TCR nucleotide sequences against IMGT/GENE-DB human TR gene sequences. In a later analysis, CDR3 sequences and most-parsimonious VDJ recombination scenarios were assigned using the TCRdist pipeline. In a later analysis, every TCR beta chain was defined by the combination of its CDR3 amino acid sequence and its V-gene family, and reads without a unique V-gene family were dropped. To address suspected cross-contamination and a sequencing artifact, a later analysis removed 550 to 750 highly shared, low-generation-probability nucleotide sequences. A later analysis calculated a clonal expansion index for each public chain from normalized within-repertoire ranks of inferred template counts. A later analysis computed generation probabilities with a VDJ recombination model fitted to out-of-frame rearrangements, and checked the results against IGoR. In a later analysis, hypergeometric tests were used to score TCR-TCR, TCR-HLA and TCR-CMV co-occurrence, with a repertoire-size bias correction applied to TCR pairs. A later analysis estimated false discovery rates by permuting HLA or CMV assignments 20 times. A later analysis grouped co-occurring TCRs with DBSCAN, adding TCRdist sequence similarity when clustering within HLA-allele-positive subsets. For co-occurrence clustering, repertoires with fewer than 30,000 or more than 120,000 public chains were excluded, along with a handful of repertoires with anomalous nucleotide sharing. TCRdb retrieved this table from immuneACCESS and kept in-frame rearrangements only. Not all clones are present; in checked studies, unresolved V genes account for under half, and no reason is known for the remainder. The V and J calls and clone size are taken from that table; D and trimming were inferred from the DNA. This sample's listing comprises fewer than 60,000 clones. Of the sample, 6% to 7% is held by the ten largest clones.

The cohort comprised approximately 700 healthy bone marrow donors. All cohort members were sampled while nominally healthy, although unrecorded immune exposures were likely present. The donor was CMV seronegative and was included in the group of 352 seronegative cohort members. Each donor provided a peripheral blood sample, and peripheral blood mononuclear cells were used for TCR beta sequencing. The Qiagen DNeasy Blood Extraction Kit was used to extract genomic DNA from the blood cell samples. Looking up the germline V gene (reference sequence) yields CDR1 GTSNPN and CDR2 SVGIG. V was cut back by 1 base and J by 6 bases, leaving a gap of 12 bases between them. The CDR3 numbers 13 residues from cysteine through phenylalanine. Just CDR3 DNA is preserved here, 39 bases in frame from base 1.

The rearranged segments are TRBV30 and TRBJ1-1; matching of 6 bases hints at TRBD1 as the D gene. The sequenced material came from PBMCs. The receptor's source is a woman between 35 and 50 years old in good health and CMV-seronegative. This receptor has the CDR3 CAWSAQGEAEAFF. Read as DNA, the sequence is TGTGCCTGGAGTGCACAGGGTGAGGCTGAAGCTTTCTTT.